Below are 2 T cell receptor beta chains sequenced from a single sample in a study of T cells in Graves' hyperthyroidism and ophthalmopathy. Using RNA transcripts as the source, TCR beta CDR3 regions were amplified. TCR CDR3 regions were first amplified by RT-PCR with HTBI primers. One entry per CDR3 protein results from TCRdb running MiXCR on the multiplex PCR reads. This sample yields hundreds of thousands of distinct CDR3 sequences, of which approximately 14% are seen a single time; 13% belongs to the top ten. The material sequenced was blood. Every receptor here comes from a man aged 18 to 30 with Graves' ophthalmopathy.

This clonotype was detected a few times. The chain combines TRBV11-3 with TRBJ2-2; D is perhaps TRBD1 (6 bases). This CDR3 spans 16 amino acids. The V end was cut by 1 base, the J end by 0 bases, with 9 bases between. Per germline, CDR1 SGHNT and CDR2 YENEEA. CDR3 sequence (DNA): TGTGCCAGCAGCTTAGGGACAGCATCGAACACCGGGGAGCTGTTTTTT. Residues: CASSLGTASNTGELFF.

This clonotype was picked up many times. The chain combines TRBV5-1 with TRBJ2-3; D unclear. CDR1 and CDR2 (germline): SGHRS, YFSETQ. Trimming removed 0 bases from V and 0 bases from J, with 8 bases in between. The CDR3 runs to 15 residues. CDR3 bases: TGCGCCAGCAGCTTGGCCGGCTCTAGCACAGATACGCAGTATTTT. It translates to CASSLAGSSTDTQYF. Full variable domain (rest looked up from reference TRBV5-1 and TRBJ2-3): KAGVTQTPRYLIKTRGQQVTLSCSPISGHRSVSWYQQTPGQGLQFLFEYFSETQRNKGNFPGRFSGRQFSNSRSEMNVSTLELGDSALYLCASSLAGSSTDTQYFGPGTRLTVL.